The clone carrying this T cell receptor (beta chain) was counted at least ten times. Original processing methods: Amplification with reference gene primers provided the estimates of nucleated cell counts. The table came from immunoSEQ multiplex PCR; TCRdb's copy has only in-frame clones and leaves some out. V and J calls and clone size are copied from that table; D and trimming were computed from the DNA. The sample has about 230,000 clones, about nine tenths seen once; the top ten hold 11%. These data originate in a study of blood T cell repertoires in COVID-19. The wider study: Spain, Italy and the United States supplied samples that represented acute and convalescent COVID-19. Sample material is recorded as cDNA or gDNA derived from T cells, B-cell-depleted T cells, or PBMCs.

It was during active infection that Seattle patients were enrolled and then longitudinally followed. Trimming took 2 bases from V and 5 from J; bases not matched to a gene: 4. This CDR3 is 14 amino acids long. Germline CDR1 reads ENHRY; CDR2 reads SYGVKD. The origin of this receptor is a man aged 45-60 years with COVID-19, enrolled during active disease. Sequenced input: peripheral blood. The chain has TRBV10-3 and TRBJ1-1; 8 bases match TRBD1. CDR3 nucleotides: TGTGCCATCAGTGAGGTCAGGGGGCGGACTGAAGCTTTCTTT. It translates to CAISEVRGRTEAFF.